This passage covers 13 T cell receptor beta chains from one sample sequenced in a study of T cell repertoires in cytomegalovirus infection. TCRdb reanalysed the reads using MiXCR and keeps one entry per CDR3 protein. Among 300,000 or so distinct CDR3 sequences listed, around 10% were seen once. The sequenced sample was PBMCs. Every receptor here comes from a human donor in good health (CMV status not recorded). Some clones in this sample may be carry-over from other donors' samples.

This clonotype came up a few times. V and J are TRBV14 and TRBJ1-3; D gene uncertain. Trimming shortened V by 6 bases and J by 0 bases, and 15 bases separated the two germline ends. The CDR3 consists of 16 residues. CDR1 SGHDN and CDR2 FVKESK come from the germline V gene. CDR3 DNA sequence: TGTGCCAGCAGTCCCGTCGGGTCGCACTCTGGAAACACCATATATTTT. Amino acid sequence: CASSPVGSHSGNTIYF.

The J gene is TRBJ2-5, the V gene TRBV18; D may match TRBD1 or TRBD2 (5 bases each). This CDR3 is 14 amino acids long. Germline lookup yields CDR1 KGHSH and CDR2 LQKENI. V was shortened by 3 bases and J by 3 bases, with 11 bases between the two germline ends. The CDR3 is CASSPDLGEETQYF. The DNA for the CDR3 is TGTGCCAGCTCACCGGACTTGGGGGAAGAGACCCAGTACTTC.

This clonotype was seen a handful of times. Germline and junction disagree at one end, which may indicate a read error. The chain recombines TRBV2 with TRBJ2-1; TRBD1 matches at 9 bases. This CDR3 has 13 amino acids. Germline CDR1 reads SNHLY; CDR2 reads FYNNEI. The CDR3 DNA reads TGTGCCAGCAGTACCAAACGACAGGGGGAGCTGTTCTTC. The encoded protein is CASSTKRQGELFF.

This clonotype was observed a handful of times. The chain couples TRBV5-4 to TRBJ2-2, with 14 positions matching TRBD2. The CDR3 runs 15 residues. V lost 4 bases and J lost 6; bases outside the gene matches: 2. In germline, CDR1 is SGHNT, CDR2 YYREEE (reference sequence). The CDR3 here is CASSATSGGAGELFF. CDR3 in DNA: TGTGCCAGCAGCGCGACTAGCGGGGGGGCCGGGGAGCTGTTTTTT.

This chain uses TRBV3-1 with TRBJ1-1; D is undetermined. V lost 0 bases to trimming and J lost 8 bases, with 13 bases between them. CDR1 is LGHDT and CDR2 is YNNKEL in the germline V gene (reference sequence). The CDR3 extends over 14 amino acids. The CDR3 bases are TGTGCCAGCAGCCAAGATTTGGTGGATAGAGAAGCTTTCTTT. This sequence encodes CASSQDLVDREAFF.

This clonotype was seen ten or more times. The rearrangement joins TRBV6-2 or TRBV6-3 to TRBJ2-7; 11 bases are a match to TRBD1. This CDR3 spans 15 amino acids. Trimming cost V 6 bases and J 2 bases; bases outside gene matches: 6. Germline CDR1 is MNHEY and CDR2 is SVGEGT. CDR3 protein: CASRSGQGAAYEQYV. The CDR3 DNA reads as TGTGCCAGCAGATCAGGACAGGGGGCCGCCTACGAGCAGTACGTC.

This clonotype has at least ten counts. The rearrangement joins TRBV7-2 to TRBJ1-2; weak D call: TRBD1 (6 bases). Germline CDR1 is SGHTA and CDR2 is FQGNSA. Trimming removed 5 bases from V and 2 bases from J, with 15 bases in between. CDR3 length: 15 residues. Here the CDR3 DNA reads TGTGCCAGCAGCCGTTTGCCGGACAGAAACTATGGCTACACCTTC. This codes for CASSRLPDRNYGYTF.

The genes are TRBV29-1 and TRBJ2-2; 8 bases are a match to TRBD2. The CDR3 length is 15 residues. J gave up 0 bases and V 6 bases, and 6 bases lay outside the gene matches. Germline V gene sequence: CDR1 SQVTM, CDR2 ANQGSEA. CDR3 coding DNA: TGCAGCGTGGGGAGGCGGGGGGCGAACACCGGGGAGCTGTTTTTT. It codes for CSVGRRGANTGELFF.

The chain links TRBV7-2 to TRBJ1-1, with D maybe TRBD1 (5 bases). V was shortened by 2 bases and J by 1 base, with 20 bases between the two germline ends. Germline values: CDR1 SGHTA, CDR2 FQGNSA. The CDR3 runs 18 residues. Written as DNA, the CDR3 is TGTGCCAGCAGCTTATATTCCCGGGGTTATGGGACGAACACTGAAGCTTTCTTT. Protein sequence: CASSLYSRGYGTNTEAFF.

The sample holds many counts of this clonotype. The rearrangement uses TRBV6-2 or TRBV6-3 and TRBJ2-7, with D tentatively TRBD2 (6 bases). CDR1 and CDR2 from the germline V gene are MNHEY and SVGEGT. The CDR3 is 14 residues long. V was pared by 8 bases and J by 4 bases, with 18 bases between. The CDR3, as DNA: TGTGCCAGCCGAAGGGCGCGGGGATGGTACGAGCAGTACGTC. Amino acids: CASRRARGWYEQYV.

There are many counts of this clonotype. The V gene is TRBV7-2, the J gene TRBJ2-5; D is perhaps TRBD2 (5 bases). The ends were cut back, 3 bases at V and 5 bases at J, with 10 bases in the middle. The CDR3 covers 13 residues. Germline CDR1 SGHTA, CDR2 FQGNSA. The CDR3 is CASSFGLRETQYF. The CDR3 DNA reads as TGTGCCAGCAGCTTTGGACTTAGGGAGACCCAGTACTTC.

This clonotype has a count of ten or more. The genes are TRBV7-9 and TRBJ2-6, with TRBD1 matching over 7 bases. The CDR3 consists of 15 residues. Germline-derived CDR1 and CDR2 are SEHNR and FQNEAQ (reference sequence). J lost 5 bases, V lost 5 bases, and 6 bases had no gene match. For the CDR3, the DNA is TGTGCCAGCAGCCCCGACAGGGTGAGGGCCAACGTCCTGACTTTC. Encoded protein: CASSPDRVRANVLTF.

This clonotype occurred many times. The germline gene is not matched at one end of the junction; a read error may be the cause. The chain joins TRBV27 to TRBJ2-1; 9 nucleotides line up with TRBD2. Looked up from germline, CDR1 is MNHEY and CDR2 is SMNVEV (reference sequence). This CDR3 region has 12 residues. CDR3 in DNA: TGTGCCAGCAGTCAAATAGCGGGGGAGCGGTTCTTC. This sequence encodes CASSQIAGERFF.